This T cell receptor (beta chain) originates from a study of blood T cell repertoires in COVID-19. About the research overall: From T cells, B-cell-depleted T cells, or PBMCs came the material, which was cDNA or gDNA.

Data came from immunoSEQ multiplex PCR; TCRdb stores just in-frame clones and leaves some out. The sample consists of under 200,000 clones, under 90% of them appearing once. The V gene's germline CDR1 is LNHDA and CDR2 SQIVND (reference sequence). Between the trimmed V and J ends, which lost 6 bases and 1 base, there was a span of 13 bases. The CDR3 consists of 15 residues. Sequenced: PBMCs or T cells enriched from blood (not recorded which). The source of this sequence is a man in his sixties who had recovered from COVID-19. The chain combines TRBV19 with TRBJ2-1, with D perhaps matching TRBD2 (5 bases). The CDR3 nucleotides are TGTGCCAGTAGCCTTAGCGCGGCATCCTACAATGAGCAGTTCTTC. It encodes CASSLSAASYNEQFF. The complete variable domain, with remaining parts taken from reference TRBV19 and TRBJ2-1, reads DGGITQSPKYLFRKEGQNVTLSCEQNLNHDAMYWYRQDPGQGLRLIYYSQIVNDFQKGDIAEGYSVSREKKESFPLTVTSAQKNPTAFYLCASSLSAASYNEQFFGPGTRLTVL.